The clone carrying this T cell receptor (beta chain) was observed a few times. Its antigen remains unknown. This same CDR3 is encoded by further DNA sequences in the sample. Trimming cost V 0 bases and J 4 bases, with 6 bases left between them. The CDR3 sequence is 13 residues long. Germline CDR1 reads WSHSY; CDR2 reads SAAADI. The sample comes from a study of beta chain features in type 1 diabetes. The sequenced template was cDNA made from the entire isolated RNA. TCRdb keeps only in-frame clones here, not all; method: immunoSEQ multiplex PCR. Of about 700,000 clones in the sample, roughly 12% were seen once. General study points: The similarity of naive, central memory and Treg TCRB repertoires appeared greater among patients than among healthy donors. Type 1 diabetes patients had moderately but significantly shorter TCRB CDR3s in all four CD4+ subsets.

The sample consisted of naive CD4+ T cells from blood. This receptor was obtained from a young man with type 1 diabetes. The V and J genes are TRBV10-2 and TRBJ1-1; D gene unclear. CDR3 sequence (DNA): TGCGCCAGCAGTGAGTCGCGAGGCACTGAAGCTTTCTTT. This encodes CASSESRGTEAFF.